The rows below give T cell receptor beta chains drawn from one sample of a study of blood T cell repertoires in COVID-19. The assay was immunoSEQ multiplex PCR, and TCRdb's table has in-frame clones only and misses some. Here the sample spans some 150,000 clones, roughly 81% being singletons. The specimen sequenced was peripheral blood. The receptors come from a man between 35 and 55 years old with acute or convalescent COVID-19. Each CDR3 is given with its conserved first and last residue. The order of the fields is D gene, clone size, V gene, J gene, CDR3 length, CDR3 protein, CDR3 DNA. D genes are given only for firm matches. Rows may omit the clone size; those that give it use once, few, many or a size class.

>-|-|TRBV4-1|TRBJ1-4|14
CASSQAGDLLKLFF
TGCGCCAGCAGCCAAGCGGGAGATCTGCTGAAACTGTTTTTT
>TRBD1|-|TRBV2|TRBJ1-2|15
CASSAGTESSYGYTF
TGTGCCAGCAGTGCCGGGACAGAGAGTTCCTATGGCTACACCTTC
>-|-|TRBV12-3/TRBV12-4|TRBJ1-5|13
CASSTVGNQPQHF
TGTGCCAGCAGTACAGTGGGCAATCAGCCCCAGCATTTT
>-|few|TRBV20-1|TRBJ2-1|11
CSARVAVGQFF
TGCAGTGCTAGAGTGGCGGTGGGGCAGTTCTTC
>-|-|TRBV28|TRBJ2-2|14
CASSVRVNTGELFF
TGTGCCAGCAGTGTCAGGGTAAACACCGGGGAGCTGTTTTTT
>TRBD1|-|TRBV7-9|TRBJ1-2|15
CASSHPDRVNYGYTF
TGTGCCAGCAGCCACCCGGACAGGGTAAACTATGGCTACACCTTC
>-|-|TRBV5-1|TRBJ1-1|15
CASSLQGRETTEAFF
TGCGCCAGCAGCTTACAGGGTCGGGAAACGACTGAAGCTTTCTTT
>-|-|TRBV3-1/TRBV3-2|TRBJ1-2|14
CASSQETSYHGYTF
TGTGCCAGCAGCCAAGAAACCTCCTACCATGGCTACACCTTC
>-|few|TRBV4-1|TRBJ2-2|15
CASSQGAFLTGELFF
TGCGCCAGCAGCCAAGGGGCTTTTCTCACCGGGGAGCTGTTTTTT
>-|-|TRBV6-5|TRBJ1-6|15
CASSFTLGGDSPLHF
TGTGCCAGCAGTTTTACCCTCGGAGGGGATTCACCCCTCCACTTT
>TRBD1|-|TRBV5-8|TRBJ1-2|13
CASSRWTGEGYTF
TGTGCCAGCAGCAGATGGACAGGGGAAGGCTACACCTTC
>TRBD1|-|TRBV11-2|TRBJ1-6|15
CASSPETGSGSPLHF
TGTGCCAGCAGCCCAGAGACAGGGTCGGGATCACCCCTCCACTTT
>-|once|TRBV5-4|TRBJ2-3|12
CASSFPGNTQYF
TGTGCCAGCAGCTTCCCAGGAAATACGCAGTATTTT
>TRBD2|-|TRBV7-9|TRBJ2-5|16
CASSSRGLGDQETQYF
TGTGCCAGCAGCTCACGGGGACTAGGGGACCAAGAGACCCAGTACTTC